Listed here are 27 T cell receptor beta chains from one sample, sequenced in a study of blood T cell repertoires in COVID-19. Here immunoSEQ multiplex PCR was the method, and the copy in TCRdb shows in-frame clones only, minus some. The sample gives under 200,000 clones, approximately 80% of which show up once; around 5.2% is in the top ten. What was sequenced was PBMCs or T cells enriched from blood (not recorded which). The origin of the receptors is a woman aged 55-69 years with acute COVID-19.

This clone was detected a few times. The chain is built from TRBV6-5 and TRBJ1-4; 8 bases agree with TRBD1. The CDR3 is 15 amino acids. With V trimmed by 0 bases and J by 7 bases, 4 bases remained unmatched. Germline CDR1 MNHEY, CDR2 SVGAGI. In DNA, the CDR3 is TGTGCCAGCAGTTACTCGGTCAGGGGGCGTGAAAAACTGTTTTTT. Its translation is CASSYSVRGREKLFF.

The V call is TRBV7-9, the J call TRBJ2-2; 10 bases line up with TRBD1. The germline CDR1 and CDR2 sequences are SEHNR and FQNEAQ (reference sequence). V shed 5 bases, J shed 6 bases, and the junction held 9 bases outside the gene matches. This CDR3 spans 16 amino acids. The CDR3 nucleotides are TGTGCCAGCAGCGTTGCCACCGGACAGGGGGCCGGGGAGCTGTTTTTT. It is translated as CASSVATGQGAGELFF. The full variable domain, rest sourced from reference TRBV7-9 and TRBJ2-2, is DTGVSQNPRHKITKRGQNVTFRCDPISEHNRLYWYRQTLGQGPEFLTYFQNEAQLEKSRLLSDRFSAERPKGSFSTLEIQRTEQGDSAMYLCASSVATGQGAGELFFGEGSRLTVL.

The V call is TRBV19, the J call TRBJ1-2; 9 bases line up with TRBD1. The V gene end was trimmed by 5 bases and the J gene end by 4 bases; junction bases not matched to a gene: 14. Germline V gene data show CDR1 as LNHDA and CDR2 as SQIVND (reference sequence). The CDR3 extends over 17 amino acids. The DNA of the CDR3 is TGTGCCAGTAGTCCGTCCCGGGACAGGGCTGGAGGCTATGGCTACACCTTC. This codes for CASSPSRDRAGGYGYTF.

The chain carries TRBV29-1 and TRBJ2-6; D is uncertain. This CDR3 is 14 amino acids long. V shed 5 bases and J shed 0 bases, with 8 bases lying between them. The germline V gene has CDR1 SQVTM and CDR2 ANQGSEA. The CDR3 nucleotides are TGCAGCGTTCAGGAACGCTCTGGGGCCAACGTCCTGACTTTC. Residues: CSVQERSGANVLTF.

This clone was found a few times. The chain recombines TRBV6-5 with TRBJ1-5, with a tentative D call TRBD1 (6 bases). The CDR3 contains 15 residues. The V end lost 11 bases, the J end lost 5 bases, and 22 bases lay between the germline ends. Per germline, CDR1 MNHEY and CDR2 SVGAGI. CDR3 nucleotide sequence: TGTGCCGAGGGGGGGGCTACCAGCGCGGATCAGCCCCAGCATTTT. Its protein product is CAEGGATSADQPQHF.

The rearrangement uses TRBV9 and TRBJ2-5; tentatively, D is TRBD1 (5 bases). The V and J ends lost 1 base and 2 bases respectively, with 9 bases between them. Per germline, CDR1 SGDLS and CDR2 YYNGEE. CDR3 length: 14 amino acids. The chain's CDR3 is CASSVQGAQETQYF. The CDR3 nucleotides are TGTGCCAGCAGCGTACAGGGTGCTCAAGAGACCCAGTACTTC.

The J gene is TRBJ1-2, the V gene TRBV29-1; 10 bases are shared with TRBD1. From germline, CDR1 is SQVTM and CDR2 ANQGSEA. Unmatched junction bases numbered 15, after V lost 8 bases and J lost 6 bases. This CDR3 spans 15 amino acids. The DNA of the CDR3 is TGCAGCTCCTTTCGCCGGGACAGGGGCGACAATGGCTACACCTTC. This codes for CSSFRRDRGDNGYTF.

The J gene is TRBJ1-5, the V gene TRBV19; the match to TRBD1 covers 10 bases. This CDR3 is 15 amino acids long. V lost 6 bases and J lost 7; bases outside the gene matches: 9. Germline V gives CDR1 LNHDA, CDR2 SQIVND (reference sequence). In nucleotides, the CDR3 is TGTGCCAGTAGCCTAACGACAGGGGGCAGGCAGCCCCAGCATTTT. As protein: CASSLTTGGRQPQHF.

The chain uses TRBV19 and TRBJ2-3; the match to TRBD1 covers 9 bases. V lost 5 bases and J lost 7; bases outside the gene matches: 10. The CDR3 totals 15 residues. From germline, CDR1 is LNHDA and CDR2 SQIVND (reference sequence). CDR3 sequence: CASSPGTGIGNTQYF. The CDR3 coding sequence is TGTGCCAGTAGTCCCGGGACAGGGATTGGGAATACGCAGTATTTT.

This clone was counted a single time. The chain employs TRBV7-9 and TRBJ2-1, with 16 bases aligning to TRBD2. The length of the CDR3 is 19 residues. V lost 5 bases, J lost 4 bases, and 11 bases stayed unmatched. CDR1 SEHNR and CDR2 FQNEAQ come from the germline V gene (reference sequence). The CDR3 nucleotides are TGTGCCAGCAGCCGCCCGGGACTAGCGGGGGGGAAGGGGTACAATGAGCAGTTCTTC. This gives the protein CASSRPGLAGGKGYNEQFF.

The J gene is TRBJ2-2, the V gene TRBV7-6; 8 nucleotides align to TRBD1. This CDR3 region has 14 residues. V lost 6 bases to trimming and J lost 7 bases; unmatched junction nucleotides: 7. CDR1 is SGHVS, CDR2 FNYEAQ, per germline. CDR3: CASSGQGAVGELFF. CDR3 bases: TGTGCCAGCAGTGGCCAGGGGGCCGTCGGGGAGCTGTTTTTT.

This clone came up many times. The CDR3 DNA is TGTGCCAGCAGTCCCCGAGGTTCAAGCATGAACACTGAAGCTTTCTTT. Translated: CASSPRGSSMNTEAFF. The rearrangement links TRBV6-2 or TRBV6-3 to TRBJ1-1, with D uncertain. Germline loops: CDR1 MNHEY, CDR2 SVGEGT. Trimming stripped 5 bases from V and 0 bases from J, with 16 bases between. The CDR3 length is 16 residues.

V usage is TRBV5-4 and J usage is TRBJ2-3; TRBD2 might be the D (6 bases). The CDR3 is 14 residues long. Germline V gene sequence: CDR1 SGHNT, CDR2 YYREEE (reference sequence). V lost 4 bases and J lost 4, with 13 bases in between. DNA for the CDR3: TGTGCCAGCAGCGCACAGACTAGTCCAGATACGCAGTATTTT. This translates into CASSAQTSPDTQYF.

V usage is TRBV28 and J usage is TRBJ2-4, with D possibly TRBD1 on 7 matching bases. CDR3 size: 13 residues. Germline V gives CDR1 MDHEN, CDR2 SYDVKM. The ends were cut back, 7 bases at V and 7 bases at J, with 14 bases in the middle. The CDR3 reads CASKETGRNIQYF. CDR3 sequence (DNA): TGTGCCAGCAAAGAGACAGGGAGGAACATTCAGTACTTC.

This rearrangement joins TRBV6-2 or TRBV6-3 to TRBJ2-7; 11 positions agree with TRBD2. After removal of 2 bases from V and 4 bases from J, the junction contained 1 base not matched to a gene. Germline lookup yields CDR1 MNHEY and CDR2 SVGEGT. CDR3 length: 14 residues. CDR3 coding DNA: TGTGCCAGCAGTTACGGGACTAGCGGATACGAGCAGTACGTC. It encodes CASSYGTSGYEQYV.

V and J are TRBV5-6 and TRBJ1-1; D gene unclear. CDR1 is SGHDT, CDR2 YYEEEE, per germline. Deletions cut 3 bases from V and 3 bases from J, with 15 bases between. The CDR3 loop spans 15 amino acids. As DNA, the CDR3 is TGTGCCAGCAGCTATGGCAGGCCGTCCGACACTGAAGCTTTCTTT. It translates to CASSYGRPSDTEAFF.

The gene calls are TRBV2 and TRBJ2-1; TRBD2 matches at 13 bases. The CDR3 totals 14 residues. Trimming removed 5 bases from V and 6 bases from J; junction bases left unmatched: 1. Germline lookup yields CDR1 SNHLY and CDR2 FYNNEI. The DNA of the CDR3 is TGTGCCAGCAGTAGGACTAGCGGGGGCAATGAGCAGTTCTTC. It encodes CASSRTSGGNEQFF.

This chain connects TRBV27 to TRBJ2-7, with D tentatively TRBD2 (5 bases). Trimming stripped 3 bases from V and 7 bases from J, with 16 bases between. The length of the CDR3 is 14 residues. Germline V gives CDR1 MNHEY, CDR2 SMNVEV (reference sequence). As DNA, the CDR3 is TGTGCCAGCAGTTTCGGATCACACGGGGTTGAGCAGTACTTC. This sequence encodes CASSFGSHGVEQYF.

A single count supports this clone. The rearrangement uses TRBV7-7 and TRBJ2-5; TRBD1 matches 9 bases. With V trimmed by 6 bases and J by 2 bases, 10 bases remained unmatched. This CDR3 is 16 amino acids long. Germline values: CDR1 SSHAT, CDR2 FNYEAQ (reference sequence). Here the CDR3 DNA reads TGTGCCAGCAGTAATAGAGCGGGACAGGGTCAAGAGACCCAGTACTTC. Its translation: CASSNRAGQGQETQYF.

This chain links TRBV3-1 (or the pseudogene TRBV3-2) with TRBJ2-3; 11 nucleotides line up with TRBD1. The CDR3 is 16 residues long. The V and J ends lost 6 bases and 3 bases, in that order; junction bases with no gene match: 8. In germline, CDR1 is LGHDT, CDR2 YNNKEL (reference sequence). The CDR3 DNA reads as TGTGCCAGCAGTTCTTGGACAGGGGGCTCTACAGATACGCAGTATTTT. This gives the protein CASSSWTGGSTDTQYF.

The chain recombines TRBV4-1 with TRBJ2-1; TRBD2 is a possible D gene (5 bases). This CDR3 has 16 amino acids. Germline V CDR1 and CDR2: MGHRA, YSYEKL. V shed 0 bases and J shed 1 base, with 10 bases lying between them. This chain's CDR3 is CASSQEGPGSYNEQFF. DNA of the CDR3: TGCGCCAGCAGCCAAGAAGGGCCGGGATCCTACAATGAGCAGTTCTTC.

This CDR3 reads CASGLWKGLTDTEAFF. CDR3 sequence (DNA): TGTGCTAGTGGTTTGTGGAAGGGACTTACCGACACTGAAGCTTTCTTT. The J gene is TRBJ1-1, the V gene TRBV12-5; D might be TRBD1 (5 bases). There are 16 residues in the CDR3. In germline, CDR1 is LGHNT, CDR2 FRNRAP. The V end lost 2 bases, the J end lost 3 bases, and 16 bases lay between the germline ends.

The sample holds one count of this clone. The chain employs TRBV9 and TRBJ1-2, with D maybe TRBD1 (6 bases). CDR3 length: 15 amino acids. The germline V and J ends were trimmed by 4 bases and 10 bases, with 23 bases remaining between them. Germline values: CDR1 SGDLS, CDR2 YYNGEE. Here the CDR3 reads CASSLRAGQPPNYTF. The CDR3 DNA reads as TGTGCCAGCAGCCTTCGGGCCGGACAGCCTCCGAACTACACCTTC.

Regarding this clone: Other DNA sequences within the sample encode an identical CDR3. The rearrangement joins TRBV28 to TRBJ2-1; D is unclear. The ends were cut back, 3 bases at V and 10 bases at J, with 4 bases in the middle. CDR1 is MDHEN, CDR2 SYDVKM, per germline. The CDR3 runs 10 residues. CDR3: CASSFSEQFF. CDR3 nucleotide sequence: TGTGCCAGCAGTTTCTCCGAGCAGTTCTTC.

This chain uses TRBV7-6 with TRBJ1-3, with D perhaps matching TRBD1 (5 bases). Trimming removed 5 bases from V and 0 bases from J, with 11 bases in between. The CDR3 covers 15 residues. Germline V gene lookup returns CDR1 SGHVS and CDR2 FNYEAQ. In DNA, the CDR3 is TGTGCCAGCAGCAGGCAGGGTTTCTCTGGAAACACCATATATTTT. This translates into CASSRQGFSGNTIYF. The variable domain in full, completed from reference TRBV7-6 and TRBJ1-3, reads GAGVSQSPRYKVTKRGQDVALRCDPISGHVSLYWYRQALGQGPEFLTYFNYEAQQDKSGLPNDRFSAERPEGSISTLTIQRTEQRDSAMYRCASSRQGFSGNTIYFGEGSWLTVV.

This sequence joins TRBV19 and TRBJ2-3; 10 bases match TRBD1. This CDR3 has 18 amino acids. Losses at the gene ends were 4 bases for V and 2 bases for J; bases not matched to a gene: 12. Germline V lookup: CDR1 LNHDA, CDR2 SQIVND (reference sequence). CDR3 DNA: TGTGCCAGTAGTAGGATTCAGGGGGGACAGGGGTCCACAGATACGCAGTATTTT. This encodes CASSRIQGGQGSTDTQYF. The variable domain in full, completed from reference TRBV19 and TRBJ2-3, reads DGGITQSPKYLFRKEGQNVTLSCEQNLNHDAMYWYRQDPGQGLRLIYYSQIVNDFQKGDIAEGYSVSREKKESFPLTVTSAQKNPTAFYLCASSRIQGGQGSTDTQYFGPGTRLTVL.

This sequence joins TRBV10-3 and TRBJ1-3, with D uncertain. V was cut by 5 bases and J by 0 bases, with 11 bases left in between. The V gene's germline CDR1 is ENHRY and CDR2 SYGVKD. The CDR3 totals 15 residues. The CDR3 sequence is CAISPQQSSGNTIYF. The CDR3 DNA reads TGTGCCATCAGTCCGCAACAGAGCTCTGGAAACACCATATATTTT.